The rows below give T cell receptor beta chains drawn from one sample of a study of regulatory T cells in long-lasting Graves disease. Each CDR3 protein is one row after TCRdb ran MiXCR on the multiplex PCR reads. Here the sample spans around 250,000 distinct CDR3 sequences, around 20% being singletons. The sample consisted of peripheral blood mononuclear cells (PBMCs), taken at new diagnosis, from a patient treated with antithyroid drugs. These receptors all stem from a female donor with Graves disease. The CDR3 runs from the conserved cysteine through the conserved F or W. The order of the fields is V gene, clone size, J gene, D gene, CDR3 DNA, CDR3 protein. D genes are given only for firm matches. Only some rows state a clone size, as once, few, many or a class for expanded clones.

>TRBV5-4|many|TRBJ2-1|TRBD2
TGTGCCAGCAGACCCGGGACTAGCATCAATGAGCAGTTCTTC
CASRPGTSINEQFF
>TRBV2|many|TRBJ1-1|TRBD1
TGTGCCAGCAGGGAAAGGGACAGGGGCGATGAAGCTTTCTTT
CASRERDRGDEAFF
>TRBV5-6|NA|TRBJ2-5|TRBD2
TGTGCCAGCAGCTTGCTTGCGGGAGTAAGAGAGACCCACTACTTC
CASSLLAGVRETHYF
>TRBV20-1|many|TRBJ2-7|NA
TGCAGTGCTAGGACCGAGACCTACGAGCAGTACTTC
CSARTETYEQYF
>TRBV19|many|TRBJ1-4|TRBD1
TGTGCCAGTAAACCGGGACAGCCTTCAACTAATGAAAAACTGTTTTTT
CASKPGQPSTNEKLFF
>TRBV6-2/TRBV6-3|many|TRBJ1-2|TRBD1
TGTGCCAGCAGTAGCCGGGACAGGGGGGAAGGTGGCTACACCTTC
CASSSRDRGEGGYTF
>TRBV28|once|TRBJ2-7|TRBD1
TGTGCCAGCAGTTCCATCGACAGGGCCGCCTACTACGAGCAGTACTTC
CASSSIDRAAYYEQYF
>TRBV12-3/TRBV12-4|NA|TRBJ1-2|NA
TGTGCCAGCACCCTTTGGAATAACTATGGCTACACCTTC
CASTLWNNYGYTF
>TRBV3-1|many|TRBJ2-1|NA
TGTGCCAGCAGCCAAGGAGGCGGGACCTGGAATGAGCAGTTCTTC
CASSQGGGTWNEQFF
>TRBV10-3|many|TRBJ1-1|NA
TGTGCCATCAGTGGCAAGAACACTGAAGCTTTCTTT
CAISGKNTEAFF
>TRBV29-1|many|TRBJ2-3|NA
TGCAGCGTTGTTATTGCGTCCCCCAGCACAGATACGCAGTATTTT
CSVVIASPSTDTQYF
>TRBV7-2|NA|TRBJ2-7|NA
TGTGCCAGCAGCTTAACTAGACTCCCCTACGAGCAGTACTTC
CASSLTRLPYEQYF
>TRBV7-9|many|TRBJ2-7|NA
TGTGCCAGCAGCTTAGGAGTCAGCTCCTACGAGCAGTACTTC
CASSLGVSSYEQYF
>TRBV29-1|many|TRBJ1-2|TRBD1
TGCAGCGTTGAAGACGTGCGGACAGGGGACTATGGCTACACCTTC
CSVEDVRTGDYGYTF
>TRBV24-1|many|TRBJ2-6|NA
TGTGCCACCAGTGAACCCGACGGACGCTCTGGGGCCAACGTCCTGACTTTC
CATSEPDGRSGANVLTF
>TRBV3-1|many|TRBJ1-4|NA
TGTGCCAGCAGCCAAAGAGGACAGAGTGAAAAACTGTTTTTT
CASSQRGQSEKLFF
>TRBV6-5|many|TRBJ2-7|NA
TGTGCCAGCAGTTCACACAGGGCGGATGGCTACGAGCAGTACTTC
CASSSHRADGYEQYF
>TRBV19|many|TRBJ1-2|NA
TGTGCCAGCACCCCCCACCGGGGAAACTATGGCTACACCTTC
CASTPHRGNYGYTF
>TRBV11-1|NA|TRBJ2-5|TRBD1
TGTGCCAGCAGCTCCCAACTGACCGGGACAGGGCAAGAGACCCAGTACTTC
CASSSQLTGTGQETQYF
>TRBV20-1|NA|TRBJ1-1|TRBD1
TGCAGTGCGAGCTGGACAGGGGATAGCACTGAAGCTTTCTTT
CSASWTGDSTEAFF
>TRBV7-2|many|TRBJ2-5|NA
TGTGCCAGCAGCTTAGCGGGACACCAAGAGACCCAGTACTTC
CASSLAGHQETQYF
>TRBV7-9|few|TRBJ2-1|TRBD2
TGTGCCAGCAGCTCGCCGGGGACTAGCGTTTACAATGAGCAGTTCTTC
CASSSPGTSVYNEQFF
>TRBV7-3|NA|TRBJ2-7|NA
TGTGCCAGCAGCTCCACGACAGGGACTCGAGAGCAGTACTTC
CASSSTTGTREQYF
>TRBV6-1|many|TRBJ2-2|TRBD2
TGTGCCAGCAGCATACTTAGCGGGAGTGCCACCGGGGAGCTGTTTTTT
CASSILSGSATGELFF
>TRBV25-1|many|TRBJ2-1|TRBD2
TGTGCCAGCAGTGAATCGGGGGGACTAGCGGCGGTAGGGGAGCAGTTCTTC
CASSESGGLAAVGEQFF
>TRBV20-1|few|TRBJ2-3|NA
TGCAGTGCTATCTCCCCCGGGACTAGCACAGATACGCAGTATTTT
CSAISPGTSTDTQYF
>TRBV4-1|NA|TRBJ1-5|NA
TGCGCCAGCAGCCAAGAGGCTGTAAAGGGGCCCCAGCATTTT
CASSQEAVKGPQHF
>TRBV13|many|TRBJ2-5|NA
TGTGCCAGCAGCTTTACGGTAGCCTCGGAGACCCAGTACTTC
CASSFTVASETQYF
>TRBV6-5|many|TRBJ2-1|NA
TGTGCCAGCAGTTACTCTACTAGATCCTACAATGAGCAGTTCTTC
CASSYSTRSYNEQFF
>TRBV6-2/TRBV6-3|many|TRBJ2-3|TRBD2
TGTGCCAGCAGTTACTCGAGTTGGAGCGGGAGAGGCACAGATACGCAGTATTTT
CASSYSSWSGRGTDTQYF
>TRBV20-1|NA|TRBJ2-4|NA
TGCAGTGCTTCGCATGCAGCCAAAAACATTCAGTACTTC
CSASHAAKNIQYF
>TRBV12-3/TRBV12-4|few|TRBJ2-7|TRBD2
TGTGCCAGCAGTCGGGCTAGCGGGGGTTACTACGAGCAGTACTTC
CASSRASGGYYEQYF
>TRBV4-1|many|TRBJ1-2|NA
TGCGCCAGCAGCCAAGATTGGCAAGCCTATGGCTACACCTTC
CASSQDWQAYGYTF
>TRBV20-1|many|TRBJ2-7|NA
TGCAGTGTAAACGGAGGAGGCGACGACTACGAGCAGTACTTC
CSVNGGGDDYEQYF
>TRBV3-1|many|TRBJ1-1|NA
TGTGCCAGCAAACCCGGTGGAGGGATTGCAGCTTTCTTT
CASKPGGGIAAFF
>TRBV24-1|many|TRBJ2-7|TRBD1
TGTGCCACCAGTGATTTCACCGATGGGACAGCGAGCTCCTACGAGCAGTACTTC
CATSDFTDGTASSYEQYF
>TRBV19|many|TRBJ1-5|TRBD1
TGTGCCTGCTCGGGACAGATTGGGGATCAGCCCCAGCATTTT
CACSGQIGDQPQHF
>TRBV6-1|NA|TRBJ1-1|TRBD1
TGTGCCAGCAAAGATCCGGGACAGACGTACACTGAAGCTTTCTTT
CASKDPGQTYTEAFF
>TRBV27|many|TRBJ2-7|NA
TGTGCCAGCGGGAGGCCTCCTGGCGAGCAGTACTTC
CASGRPPGEQYF
>TRBV28|many|TRBJ2-1|NA
TGTGCCAGCAGTTTATGGCAGGACGGTGGTGAGCAGTTCTTC
CASSLWQDGGEQFF
>TRBV6-1|NA|TRBJ2-3|NA
TGTGCCAGCAGTGAAGCCGGGCAGTATTTT
CASSEAGQYF
>TRBV11-3|many|TRBJ2-7|TRBD2
TGTGCCACCTTGAACAGCGGGAGGTCCCTAGGAGAGCAGTACTTC
CATLNSGRSLGEQYF
>TRBV6-5|many|TRBJ1-1|NA
TGTGCCAGCAGTTTTATAGGGGACACTGAAGCTTTCTTT
CASSFIGDTEAFF
>TRBV27|many|TRBJ2-3|TRBD2
TGTGCCAGCAGTGCACGACTAGCTTCAGATACGCAGTATTTT
CASSARLASDTQYF
>TRBV20-1|NA|TRBJ1-6|NA
TGCAGTGCTAGAACTATCGGTGGGGGTAATTCACCCCTCCACTTT
CSARTIGGGNSPLHF
>TRBV2|many|TRBJ1-6|NA
TGTGCCAATGCAGGGGTTATGAATTCACCCCTCCACTTT
CANAGVMNSPLHF
>TRBV6-5|many|TRBJ1-2|NA
TGTGCCAGCAGTTACGGAGGGGGAGACTATGGCTACACCTTC
CASSYGGGDYGYTF
>TRBV12-3/TRBV12-4|many|TRBJ1-2|TRBD1
TGTGCCAGCACCCAACAGGGGAACTATGGCTACACCTTC
CASTQQGNYGYTF
>TRBV24-1|few|TRBJ2-1|TRBD2
TGTGCCACCAGTGATGAACTAGCGGGAGTTGGTGAGCAGTTCTTC
CATSDELAGVGEQFF
>TRBV28|many|TRBJ1-1|NA
TGTGCCAGCAGATCAGGGGACACTGAAGCTTTCTTT
CASRSGDTEAFF
>TRBV19|NA|TRBJ2-1|NA
TGTGCCAGTAGTATTTTGGCACAGTTTAACAATGAGCAGTTCTTC
CASSILAQFNNEQFF
>TRBV3-1|many|TRBJ1-5|NA
TGTGCCAGCAGCCAAGGAGGTGTGGTCTTCGGAAGTGATCAGCCCCAGCATTTT
CASSQGGVVFGSDQPQHF
>TRBV28|few|TRBJ2-5|TRBD2
TGTGCCAGCCGCGAAGCGGGAGCCCAAGAGACCCAGTACTTC
CASREAGAQETQYF
>TRBV3-1|NA|TRBJ1-3|NA
TGTGCCAGCAGCCTGATCGGGGTCTCTGGAAACACCATATATTTT
CASSLIGVSGNTIYF
>TRBV3-2|many|TRBJ2-1|NA
TGTGCCAGCAGCCAAGAGGGGAAACGGACAGGGGACAATGAGCAGTTCTTC
CASSQEGKRTGDNEQFF
>TRBV3-1|many|TRBJ2-1|NA
TGTGCCAGCAGCGGGAGATACAATGAGCAGTTCTTC
CASSGRYNEQFF
>TRBV27|many|TRBJ1-2|TRBD1
TGTGCCAGCAGTTTTGACAGGGGTGGCTACACCTTC
CASSFDRGGYTF
>TRBV7-2|many|TRBJ2-3|NA
TGTGCCAGCACCACCTATCAGGGCACAGATACGCAGTATTTT
CASTTYQGTDTQYF
>TRBV2|NA|TRBJ1-1|NA
TGTGCCAGCAGCCTAGTGCCCAGGAACACTGAAGCTTTCTTT
CASSLVPRNTEAFF